This T cell receptor (beta chain) was recovered during a study of blood T cell repertoires in COVID-19 (dated by TCRdb to 2018 to 2020). Regarding the research as a whole: Samples from collaborators originated in the United States, Italy and Spain and spanned both the acute and convalescent phases of COVID-19. The repertoires were released in a freely available public database meant as a resource for research on the immune response to SARS-CoV-2. The prospective study material was composed of cDNA or gDNA derived from T cells, B-cell-depleted T cells, or PBMCs. The dataset comprised deeply sampled blood TCRbeta repertoires from subjects exposed to, actively infected with, or recovered from COVID-19. Samples came from the ongoing ImmuneRACE study (first 160 participants) plus 1,254 subjects from 6 global collaborators. The sample metadata nearly always contained a de-identified subject ID, COVID-19 status, age in years and sex. Where available, HLA class I and class II types were taken from metadata supplied by the sample provider and were not determined by assay-based typing.

This clone was seen just once. It has no known antigen specificity. Base qualities are not recorded, but no much larger clone differs from it by a single base. On the study overall, not on this receptor specifically: The amount of clinical and demographic metadata varied by source and participant and was provided uncurated.

The germline V gene gives CDR1 as SQVTM and CDR2 as ANQGSEA. The CDR3 measures 14 amino acids from cysteine to phenylalanine. Just the 42-base CDR3 DNA is kept, in frame starting at base 1. The germline ends are 12 bases apart after V is trimmed by 3 bases and J by 1 base. Enrolling through a virtual design, the prospective study's participants ranged in age from roughly 18 to 89 years and lived across 24 United States geographic areas. Cohort assignment in the prospective study relied on participant-reported clinical history from a screening survey and a study questionnaire. Recovered participants in ImmuneRACE Cohort 3 were defined by two consecutive negative NP/OP PCR tests, clearance by a healthcare professional, or resolution of symptoms. In the prospective study, whole blood, serum and a nasopharyngeal or oropharyngeal swab were collected from each participant by mobile phlebotomists. Participants in the prospective study had the option to provide additional blood draws and questionnaires over an approximately two-month period. Before DNA extraction, prospective study blood samples were shipped either frozen or at room temperature.

The immunoSEQ Assay, a bias-controlled multiplex PCR, was used to amplify TCRbeta CDR3 regions from genomic DNA. In the source study's methods: Within the assay, amplification of reference gene primers was used to estimate how many nucleated cells each sample contained. To quantify the absolute abundance of each unique TCRbeta CDR3 rearrangement, sequence reads were collapsed and filtered. For each sample, productive Simpson clonality was calculated as the square root of Simpson's diversity index across productive rearrangements. TCRdb took over this immuneACCESS table, retaining in-frame rearrangements with V and J assigned. Such tables are incomplete; in checked studies, under half of the missing clones stem from an unresolved V gene, and the remainder is unexplained. V, J and clone size derive from that table, while D and trimming were established from the DNA sequence. Within this sample are a few hundred thousand clones, with about 92% of them counted one time only. The ten largest clones represent roughly 0.66% of the sample.

The specimen was PBMCs or T cells enriched from blood (not recorded which). The V gene is TRBV29-1 and the J gene is TRBJ1-2, with TRBD1 perhaps the D gene, on 5 matching bases. The sequence was collected from a man between 18 and 29 years old who had recovered from COVID-19. The DNA is TGCAGCGTTGAGTCGGGGGAAGATAACTATGGCTACACCTTC. It is translated as CSVESGEDNYGYTF.